The next 19 T cell receptor beta chains were all read from a single sample in a study of blood T cell repertoires in COVID-19. Some clones are missing from TCRdb's copy, which holds only in-frame ones; the method was immunoSEQ multiplex PCR. The sample has some 220,000 clones; approximately 86% are singletons. What was sequenced was peripheral blood. The receptors come from a woman between 55 and 75 years old with active or convalescent COVID-19.

The rearrangement links TRBV18 to TRBJ1-2; no clear D. The CDR3 has 15 amino acids. Deletions cut 6 bases from V and 0 bases from J, with 14 bases between. Germline V gene lookup returns CDR1 KGHSH and CDR2 LQKENI. CDR3 DNA: TGTGCCAGCTCCCCTGAAGCCGTGACTAACTATGGCTACACCTTC. Encoded protein: CASSPEAVTNYGYTF.

The V gene is TRBV6-1, the J gene TRBJ1-1, with D unclear. V lost 2 bases, J lost 5 bases, and 9 bases lay in between. Germline lookup yields CDR1 MNHNS and CDR2 SASEGT. There are 13 residues in the CDR3. For the CDR3, the DNA is TGTGCCAGCAGTGAACGGGGATTGACTGAAGCTTTCTTT. This translates into CASSERGLTEAFF.

The gene calls are TRBV11-3 and TRBJ2-7, with 11 bases that match TRBD2. This CDR3 is 15 amino acids long. CDR1 is SGHNT and CDR2 is YENEEA in the germline V gene. V shed 0 bases, J shed 5 bases, and the junction held 3 bases outside the gene matches. Here the CDR3 DNA reads TGTGCCAGCAGCTTAGATAGCGGGAGGGATGACGAGCAGTACTTC. It translates to CASSLDSGRDDEQYF.

CDR3 sequence: CASSLGRDTEAFF. The CDR3, as DNA: TGTGCCAGCAGTTTAGGACGGGACACTGAAGCTTTCTTT. The chain is built from TRBV12-3 or TRBV12-4 and TRBJ1-1; D is unclear. This CDR3 spans 13 amino acids. V was shortened by 1 base and J by 3 bases, with 6 bases between the two germline ends.

This CDR3 is CASSFRDLGEFF. DNA of the CDR3: TGTGCCAGCAGCTTCAGGGACTTGGGGGAGTTCTTC. The chain joins TRBV12-3 or TRBV12-4 to TRBJ2-1, with a weak D call TRBD2 (6 bases). Trimming took off 6 bases at V and 14 bases at J, with 17 bases between the two ends. The CDR3 extends over 12 amino acids.

In this sample, this clone turned up once. This same CDR3 is encoded by further DNA sequences in the sample. The gene calls are TRBV2 and TRBJ1-2, with 8 bases aligning to TRBD1. Per the germline V gene, CDR1 is SNHLY and CDR2 is FYNNEI. This CDR3 has 15 amino acids. Losses at the gene ends were 5 bases for V and 2 bases for J; bases not matched to a gene: 7. The CDR3 reads CASSLDRGLNYGYTF. The CDR3, as DNA: TGTGCCAGCAGTCTTGACAGGGGTTTAAACTATGGCTACACCTTC.

The genes are TRBV27 and TRBJ2-1; TRBD2 matches 11 bases. Trimming cost V 5 bases and J 3 bases; bases outside gene matches: 0. In germline, CDR1 is MNHEY, CDR2 SMNVEV (reference sequence). The CDR3 runs 14 residues. The CDR3 DNA follows: TGTGCCAGCAGTGGGACTAGCGGCTACAATGAGCAGTTCTTC. This gives the protein CASSGTSGYNEQFF.

This chain uses TRBV29-1 with TRBJ2-7; D call uncertain. The ends were cut back, 7 bases at V and 0 bases at J, with 13 bases in the middle. The CDR3 is 13 amino acids. Germline V gene lookup returns CDR1 SQVTM and CDR2 ANQGSEA. The CDR3 loop is CSAKHVNSYEQYF. The CDR3, as DNA: TGCAGCGCGAAGCACGTAAACTCCTACGAGCAGTACTTC.

This rearrangement joins TRBV2 to TRBJ2-1, with TRBD2 identical over 11 bases. The CDR3 extends over 16 amino acids. V was clipped by 5 bases and J by 7 bases; unmatched bases: 10. Germline V gene sequence: CDR1 SNHLY, CDR2 FYNNEI. The CDR3 loop reads CASSSPTSGKRNEQFF. CDR3 coding DNA: TGTGCCAGCAGTAGTCCGACTAGCGGGAAAAGGAATGAGCAGTTCTTC.

The V call is TRBV5-4, the J call TRBJ1-3, with no clear D. The ends were cut back, 2 bases at V and 0 bases at J, with 9 bases in the middle. This CDR3 is built from 15 residues. Germline V gene sequence: CDR1 SGHNT, CDR2 YYREEE (reference sequence). CDR3 nucleotide sequence: TGTGCCAGCAGCTTTGACTCGTACTCTGGAAACACCATATATTTT. Protein sequence: CASSFDSYSGNTIYF.

The V and J genes are TRBV28 and TRBJ1-1; perhaps TRBD1 as D (5 bases). Per germline, CDR1 MDHEN and CDR2 SYDVKM. V shed 5 bases and J shed 1 base, with 11 bases lying between them. CDR3 length: 14 residues. The DNA of the CDR3 is TGTGCCAGCAGTCCTTATCAGGGGAACACTGAAGCTTTCTTT. Its translation is CASSPYQGNTEAFF.

This chain uses TRBV6-5 with TRBJ1-1, with D maybe TRBD1 (6 bases). Germline V gene data show CDR1 as MNHEY and CDR2 as SVGAGI. Trimming pared 7 bases from V and 1 base from J, leaving 13 bases between. The CDR3 totals 14 residues. DNA of the CDR3: TGTGCCAGCAATCGACCAGGGGAGAACACTGAAGCTTTCTTT. This encodes CASNRPGENTEAFF.

V is TRBV30 and J is TRBJ2-3, with D possibly matching TRBD2 (5 bases). With 0 bases removed from V and 4 bases from J, the gap between germline ends came to 8 bases. Germline V lookup: CDR1 GTSNPN, CDR2 SVGIG (reference sequence). This CDR3 contains 13 residues. The DNA of the CDR3 is TGTGCCTGGAGTGTGGCGGGCGCAGATACGCAGTATTTT. It translates to CAWSVAGADTQYF.

The gene calls are TRBV1 and TRBJ2-7; whether TRBD2, the table's D call, matches the DNA was not checked. TRBV1 is designated a pseudogene. This CDR3 has 14 amino acids. The CDR3 protein is CTSSQGREGYEQYF. The CDR3 DNA follows: TGCACCAGCAGCCAAGGGCGGGAGGGCTACGAGCAGTACTTC.

This chain connects TRBV18 to TRBJ2-1, with D perhaps matching TRBD1 (5 bases). From germline, CDR1 is KGHSH and CDR2 LQKENI. This CDR3 has 17 residues. Trimming cost V 2 bases and J 0 bases, with 14 bases left between them. In DNA, the CDR3 is TGTGCCAGCTCACCAGGGGCAGGGCAGAGCTCCTACAATGAGCAGTTCTTC. Its protein is CASSPGAGQSSYNEQFF.

The chain uses TRBV23-1 and TRBJ2-7; D perhaps matches TRBD2 (6 bases). TRBV23-1 is an open reading frame, and its role is uncertain. V lost 2 bases, J lost 0 bases, and 14 bases lay in between. There are 16 residues in the CDR3. CDR3 protein: CASSQLDSGSSYEQYV. CDR3 DNA sequence: TGCGCCAGCAGTCAACTAGATAGCGGTAGCTCCTACGAGCAGTACGTC.

The V gene is TRBV11-3, the J gene TRBJ2-3; 8 nucleotides agree with TRBD1. Trimming cost V 5 bases and J 2 bases; bases outside gene matches: 6. From germline, CDR1 is SGHNT and CDR2 YENEEA. The CDR3 contains 15 residues. CDR3 region: CASSIRDRYTDTQYF. The CDR3 DNA follows: TGTGCCAGCAGCATCCGGGACAGGTACACAGATACGCAGTATTTT.

The chain recombines TRBV7-9 with TRBJ2-3; TRBD2 agrees at 13 bases. CDR1 and CDR2 from the germline V gene are SEHNR and FQNEAQ (reference sequence). J lost 7 bases, V lost 5 bases, and 3 bases had no gene match. The CDR3 loop spans 14 amino acids. The CDR3 nucleotides are TGTGCCAGCAGCACTAGCGGGGGGGCCAATACGCAGTATTTT. Translated: CASSTSGGANTQYF.

This chain joins TRBV4-1 and TRBJ2-7; weak D call: TRBD1 (5 bases). Deletions cut 0 bases from V and 3 bases from J, with 6 bases between. This CDR3 region has 13 residues. Germline-derived CDR1 and CDR2 are MGHRA and YSYEKL. CDR3 sequence (DNA): TGCGCCAGCAGCCAAGATGACAGCTACGAGCAGTACGTC. This gives the protein CASSQDDSYEQYV.